The present TCR beta chain was sequenced within a study of T cells in Graves' hyperthyroidism and ophthalmopathy. From RNA transcripts, TCR beta CDR3 regions were amplified. In the first-round RT-PCR of the TCR CDR3, the HTBI primer set was used. Each CDR3 protein is one row after TCRdb ran MiXCR on the multiplex PCR reads. The sample consists of a few hundred thousand distinct CDR3 sequences, over 35% of them appearing once. V gave up 6 bases and J gave up 5 bases; unmatched junction bases: 8. The CDR3 runs to 13 residues. Germline CDR1 and CDR2: DFQATT and SNEGSKA (reference sequence). In the case of this clonotype: No antigen is known for it.

General study results and limits: Progression to ophthalmopathy was predicted a median of approximately 6.4 months early. In simple terms, a model built on 13 V-J features told ophthalmopathy apart from stable hyperthyroidism.

This TCR derives from an adult woman with Graves' disease, either hyperthyroidism or ophthalmopathy (not recorded which). The sequenced material came from peripheral blood or thyroid tissue (not recorded which). This chain links TRBV20-1 with TRBJ1-1; TRBD1 matches at 8 bases. The CDR3 nucleotides read TGCAGTGCCACTGACAGGGGCCGTACTGAAGCTTTCTTT. Protein product: CSATDRGRTEAFF.